This passage covers 22 T cell receptor beta chains from one sample sequenced in a study of CD8+CD57+ T cells in acquired aplastic anemia. CDR3 and TCR beta VDJ profiling relied on a genomic DNA template. TCRdb re-called the reads with MiXCR, one entry per CDR3 protein. Among about 210,000 distinct CDR3 sequences listed, 30% to 35% were seen once. The sample taken for sequencing was sorted CD4+, CD8+, or CD8+CD57+ T cells (not recorded which) from PBMCs. These receptors all stem from a human donor in good health, serving as a control.

In this sample, this clonotype turned up many times. The chain joins TRBV20-1 to TRBJ2-1, with a tentative D call TRBD2 (5 bases). V dropped 0 bases and J dropped 9 bases, with 12 bases sitting between them. This CDR3 spans 13 amino acids. Looked up from germline, CDR1 is DFQATT and CDR2 is SNEGSKA (reference sequence). CDR3 bases: TGCAGTGCTAGAGACCCGAGGACTGCTGAGCAGTTCTTC. Translating gives CSARDPRTAEQFF.

This clonotype was detected ten times or more. For the CDR3, the DNA is TGTGCCAGCAGCTTAATTGGCGTCGAGCAGTACTTC. This codes for CASSLIGVEQYF. The V gene is TRBV7-2, the J gene TRBJ2-7; D is unclear. From germline, CDR1 is SGHTA and CDR2 FQGNSA. The CDR3 has 12 residues. Deletions cut 2 bases from V and 6 bases from J, with 8 bases between.

The CDR3: CASRKDPSGEQFF. The CDR3 DNA reads TGTGCCAGCAGGAAAGACCCCTCTGGTGAGCAGTTCTTC. V gene TRBV6-5 combines with J gene TRBJ2-1; D unclear. CDR1 and CDR2 from the germline V gene are MNHEY and SVGAGI. Trimming took off 6 bases at V and 9 bases at J, with 15 bases between the two ends. CDR3 length: 13 residues.

This clonotype occurred a few times. The chain joins TRBV11-2 to TRBJ2-6; D call uncertain. Germline V gene lookup returns CDR1 SGHAT and CDR2 FQNNGV. This CDR3 spans 14 amino acids. Trimming took off 1 base at V and 2 bases at J, with 3 bases between the two ends. CDR3 DNA: TGTGCCAGCAGCTTAGTAACTGGGGCCAACGTCCTGACTTTC. Translation gives CASSLVTGANVLTF. Full variable domain (outside the CDR3, taken from reference TRBV11-2 and TRBJ2-6): EAGVAQSPRYKIIEKRQSVAFWCNPISGHATLYWYQQILGQGPKLLIQFQNNGVVDDSQLPKDRFSAERLKGVDSTLKIQPAKLEDSAVYLCASSLVTGANVLTFGAGSRLTVL.

Turning to this clonotype: Because the CDR3 is missing its conserved closing phenylalanine or tryptophan, this is likely a read error. CDR3 protein: CVSSGDREETQYL. DNA for the CDR3: TGCGTCAGCAGTGGTGACAGGGAGGAGACCCAGTACCTC. The J gene is TRBJ2-5, the V gene TRBV10-1; 7 nucleotides match TRBD1. There are 13 residues in the CDR3. Germline V gene data show CDR1 as WNHNN and CDR2 as SYGVQD (reference sequence).

This clonotype was counted ten times or more. The V call is TRBV5-1, the J call TRBJ2-7; D possibly matches TRBD1 or TRBD2 (5 bases each). Germline CDR1 is SGHRS and CDR2 is YFSETQ. There are 16 residues in the CDR3. V lost 4 bases, J lost 1 base, and 18 bases lay in between. The CDR3 here is CASSMPPGRPSYEQYF. The CDR3 region has the DNA TGCGCCAGCAGCATGCCTCCGGGACGGCCTTCCTACGAGCAGTACTTC.

This clonotype was seen more than once but under ten times. The V and J genes are TRBV28 and TRBJ2-6; D unclear. The germline gives CDR1 MDHEN, CDR2 SYDVKM. Trimming removed 1 base from V and 0 bases from J, with 4 bases in between. The CDR3 spans 15 residues. The CDR3 spells CASSLYTSGANVLTF. The CDR3 DNA reads TGTGCCAGCAGTTTATACACCTCTGGGGCCAACGTCCTGACTTTC.

This rearrangement joins TRBV7-8 to TRBJ2-7; D remains unclear. This CDR3 is 14 amino acids long. The germline gives CDR1 SGHVS, CDR2 FQNEAQ. V was trimmed by 3 bases and J by 6 bases, leaving 15 bases between them. This CDR3 reads CASSFTDDLPEQYV. The CDR3 region has the DNA TGTGCCAGCAGCTTCACTGACGACCTTCCCGAGCAGTACGTC.

V is TRBV4-1 and J is TRBJ1-5; TRBD1 agrees at 8 bases. The CDR3 totals 18 residues. V gave up 1 base and J gave up 1 base; unmatched junction bases: 9. In germline, CDR1 is MGHRA, CDR2 YSYEKL. In DNA, the CDR3 is TGCGCCAGCAGCCAAGTACACAGGGGGGCCCTGAGCAATCAGCCCCAGCATTTT. Amino acids: CASSQVHRGALSNQPQHF.

The sample holds many counts of this clonotype. The chain employs TRBV20-1 and TRBJ2-1; 9 positions match TRBD2. Germline V gene lookup returns CDR1 DFQATT and CDR2 SNEGSKA (reference sequence). V lost 1 base and J lost 8; bases outside the gene matches: 6. This CDR3 has 14 residues. The CDR3 coding sequence is TGCAGTGCTAGAGCCACTAGCGGGTTCGATGAGCAGTTCTTC. Translating gives CSARATSGFDEQFF.

This clonotype was found many times. CDR3 loop: CASSSHSTGELFF. The CDR3 DNA reads TGTGCCAGCAGCAGCCATTCCACCGGGGAGCTGTTTTTT. The chain uses TRBV7-3 and TRBJ2-2; D gene ambiguous. This CDR3 spans 13 amino acids. The germline V gene has CDR1 SGHTA and CDR2 FQGTGA. Trimming stripped 5 bases from V and 4 bases from J, with 8 bases between.

This clonotype was seen more than once but under ten times. The DNA of the CDR3 is TGCGCCAGCAGCATAAGACAGGGGGGAAATGAAAAACTGTTTTTT. It is translated as CASSIRQGGNEKLFF. The chain carries TRBV5-1 and TRBJ1-4; 9 bases match TRBD1. V lost 4 bases, J lost 5 bases, and 6 bases stayed unmatched. The CDR3 has 15 amino acids. Looked up from germline, CDR1 is SGHRS and CDR2 is YFSETQ.

The genes are TRBV7-7 and TRBJ2-2; D not certain. Germline V gives CDR1 SSHAT, CDR2 FNYEAQ (reference sequence). The CDR3 covers 12 residues. V was pared by 5 bases and J by 7 bases, with 8 bases between. Here the CDR3 reads CASSPGGGELFF. DNA of the CDR3: TGTGCCAGCAGCCCCGGTGGCGGGGAGCTGTTTTTT. The entire variable domain, with the rest obtained from reference TRBV7-7 and TRBJ2-2, is as follows: GAGVSQSPRYKVTKRGQDVTLRCDPISSHATLYWYQQALGQGPEFLTYFNYEAQPDKSGLPSDRFSAERPEGSISTLTIQRTEQRDSAMYRCASSPGGGELFFGEGSRLTVL.

This clonotype was observed a few times. The V gene is TRBV18, the J gene TRBJ1-2; 10 bases line up with TRBD1. The CDR3 spans 19 residues. Germline values: CDR1 KGHSH, CDR2 LQKENI. V was pared by 0 bases and J by 3 bases, with 13 bases of the junction left unmatched. CDR3 amino acids: CASSPPKGQGSPSYYGYTF. The CDR3 DNA sequence: TGTGCCAGCTCACCACCTAAGGGACAGGGGAGCCCTTCCTACTATGGCTACACCTTC. Combining the CDR3 with reference TRBV18 and TRBJ1-2 gives the whole variable domain NAGVMQNPRHLVRRRGQEARLRCSPMKGHSHVYWYRQLPEEGLKFMVYLQKENIIDESGMPKERFSAEFPKEGPSILRIQQVVRGDSAAYFCASSPPKGQGSPSYYGYTFGSGTRLTVV.

The table lists this clonotype with many counts. This chain connects TRBV14 to TRBJ2-1, with D perhaps matching TRBD1 (5 bases). This CDR3 contains 16 residues. Looked up from germline, CDR1 is SGHDN and CDR2 is FVKESK. The V and J ends lost 1 base and 3 bases respectively, with 13 bases between them. CDR3 DNA: TGTGCCAGCAGCCAAGCCCTCTCGACAGACTACAATGAGCAGTTCTTC. Translation gives CASSQALSTDYNEQFF.

This clonotype was detected only a few times. The rearrangement links TRBV2 to TRBJ1-5; weak D call: TRBD1 (6 bases). Germline V gene lookup returns CDR1 SNHLY and CDR2 FYNNEI. V was clipped by 3 bases and J by 3 bases, with 18 bases between them. The CDR3 contains 17 residues. The CDR3 loop is CASSERAGGGPNQPQHF. The CDR3 DNA is TGTGCCAGCAGTGAGCGAGCTGGGGGGGGCCCCAATCAGCCCCAGCATTTT.

In this sample, this clonotype turned up once. The chain employs TRBV6-1 and TRBJ1-3; D might be TRBD1 (5 bases). The CDR3 loop spans 17 amino acids. V lost 6 bases, J lost 0 bases, and 18 bases lay in between. Germline CDR1 MNHNS, CDR2 SASEGT. This CDR3 reads CASSHGGSHFSGNTIYF. In DNA form, the CDR3 reads TGTGCCAGCAGCCATGGGGGGAGCCACTTCTCTGGAAACACCATATATTTT.

For this clonotype: One junction end disagrees with the germline gene, perhaps due to a read error. The V and J genes are TRBV10-3 and TRBJ1-2; tentative D call: TRBD1 (6 bases). Per germline, CDR1 ENHRY and CDR2 SYGVKD. The CDR3 is 12 amino acids. In DNA form, the CDR3 reads TGTGCCATCAGTGAGCTACAGGGTGGCTACACCTTT. Translated: CAISELQGGYTF.

This rearrangement joins TRBV2 to TRBJ1-1; D gene unclear. The V and J ends lost 5 bases and 6 bases respectively, with 7 bases between them. Per germline, CDR1 SNHLY and CDR2 FYNNEI. There are 11 residues in the CDR3. CDR3 sequence (DNA): TGTGCCAGCAGTTATGCGGCTGAAGCTTTCTTT. Residues: CASSYAAEAFF.

V gene TRBV29-1 combines with J gene TRBJ2-5, with D possibly being TRBD1 (5 bases). The CDR3 runs to 13 residues. The germline V gene has CDR1 SQVTM and CDR2 ANQGSEA. The germline V and J ends were trimmed by 4 bases and 5 bases, with 14 bases remaining between them. The CDR3 sequence is CSVVGRVGETQYF. The CDR3 DNA sequence: TGCAGCGTTGTAGGCAGGGTCGGTGAGACCCAGTACTTC.

Comments on this clonotype: Just one base apart from a much larger clone, this may be a read error. V gene TRBV7-3 combines with J gene TRBJ2-5; D gene unclear. The CDR3 is 13 residues long. Germline loops: CDR1 SGHTA, CDR2 FQGTGA. The CDR3 DNA reads as TGTGCCAGCAGTTTGAACATCCAAGAGGCCCAGTACTTC. It encodes CASSLNIQEAQYF.

This clonotype occurred many times. The V call is TRBV19, the J call TRBJ1-1; tentatively, D is TRBD1 (6 bases). Trimming cost V 8 bases and J 1 base, with 8 bases left between them. The CDR3 is made up of 12 amino acids. Looked up from germline, CDR1 is LNHDA and CDR2 is SQIVND (reference sequence). Written as DNA, the CDR3 is TGTGCCAGTTCCAGGGGGAACACTGAAGCTTTCTTT. Translation: CASSRGNTEAFF. Filled out from reference TRBV19 and TRBJ1-1, the complete variable domain reads DGGITQSPKYLFRKEGQNVTLSCEQNLNHDAMYWYRQDPGQGLRLIYYSQIVNDFQKGDIAEGYSVSREKKESFPLTVTSAQKNPTAFYLCASSRGNTEAFFGQGTRLTVV.